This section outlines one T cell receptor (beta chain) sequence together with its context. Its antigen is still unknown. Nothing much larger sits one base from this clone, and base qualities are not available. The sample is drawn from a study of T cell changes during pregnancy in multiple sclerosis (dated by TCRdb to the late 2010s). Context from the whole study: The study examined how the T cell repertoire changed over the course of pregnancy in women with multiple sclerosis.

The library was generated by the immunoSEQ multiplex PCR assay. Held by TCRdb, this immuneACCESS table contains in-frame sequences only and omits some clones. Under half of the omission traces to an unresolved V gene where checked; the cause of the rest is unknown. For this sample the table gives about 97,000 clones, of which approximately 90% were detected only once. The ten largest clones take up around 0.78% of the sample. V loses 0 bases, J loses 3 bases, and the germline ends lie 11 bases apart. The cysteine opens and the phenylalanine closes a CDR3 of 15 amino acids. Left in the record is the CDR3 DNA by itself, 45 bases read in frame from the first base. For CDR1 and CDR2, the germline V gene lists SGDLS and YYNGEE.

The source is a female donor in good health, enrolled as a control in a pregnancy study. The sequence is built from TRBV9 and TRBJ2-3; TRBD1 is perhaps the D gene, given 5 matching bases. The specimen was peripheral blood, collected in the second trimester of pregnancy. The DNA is TGTGCCAGCAGCGTAGAAGGGTACAGGACAGATACGCAGTATTTT. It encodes CASSVEGYRTDTQYF.